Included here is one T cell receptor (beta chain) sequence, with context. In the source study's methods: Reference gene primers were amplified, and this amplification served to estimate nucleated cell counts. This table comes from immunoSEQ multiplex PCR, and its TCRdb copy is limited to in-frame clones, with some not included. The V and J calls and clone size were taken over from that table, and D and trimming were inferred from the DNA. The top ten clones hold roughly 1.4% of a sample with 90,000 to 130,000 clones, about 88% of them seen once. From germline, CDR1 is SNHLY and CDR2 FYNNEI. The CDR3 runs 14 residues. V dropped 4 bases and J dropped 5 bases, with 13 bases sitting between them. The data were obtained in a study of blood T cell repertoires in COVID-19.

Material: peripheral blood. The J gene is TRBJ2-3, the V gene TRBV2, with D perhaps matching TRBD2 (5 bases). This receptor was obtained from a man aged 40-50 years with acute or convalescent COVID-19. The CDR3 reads CASSGSGRRDTQYF. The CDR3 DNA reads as TGTGCCAGCAGTGGCTCGGGGAGAAGAGATACGCAGTATTTT.